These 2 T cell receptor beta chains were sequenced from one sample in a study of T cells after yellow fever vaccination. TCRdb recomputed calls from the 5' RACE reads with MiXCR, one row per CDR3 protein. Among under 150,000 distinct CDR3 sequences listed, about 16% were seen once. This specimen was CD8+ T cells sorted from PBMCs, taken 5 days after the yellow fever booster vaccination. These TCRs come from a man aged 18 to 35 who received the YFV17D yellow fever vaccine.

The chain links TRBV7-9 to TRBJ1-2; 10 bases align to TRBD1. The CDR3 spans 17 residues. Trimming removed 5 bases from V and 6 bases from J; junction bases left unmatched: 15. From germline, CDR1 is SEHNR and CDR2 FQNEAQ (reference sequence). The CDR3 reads CASSQSPGQGNGDGYTF. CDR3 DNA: TGTGCCAGCAGCCAAAGTCCGGGACAGGGGAATGGCGATGGCTACACCTTC.

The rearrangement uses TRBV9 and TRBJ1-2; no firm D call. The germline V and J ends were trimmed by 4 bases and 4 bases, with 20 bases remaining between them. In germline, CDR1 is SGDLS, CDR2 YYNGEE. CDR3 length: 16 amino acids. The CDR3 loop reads CASSTDVEETLYGYTF. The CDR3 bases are TGTGCCAGCAGCACCGATGTGGAGGAGACCCTCTATGGCTACACCTTC.